The 10 T cell receptor beta chains given below trace back to one sample, sequenced in a study of blood T cell repertoires in COVID-19. The assay was immunoSEQ multiplex PCR, and TCRdb's table has in-frame clones only and misses some. The sample lists hundreds of thousands of clones, 80% to 90% occurring once. Sequences were obtained from peripheral blood. These receptors all stem from a woman in her 40s with active or convalescent COVID-19.

The genes are TRBV10-3 and TRBJ1-2, with D possibly TRBD1 on 6 matching bases. This CDR3 spans 14 amino acids. The V end lost 6 bases, the J end lost 4 bases, and 15 bases lay between the germline ends. Germline V gives CDR1 ENHRY, CDR2 SYGVKD. The CDR3 sequence: CAISENGQLYGYTF. The CDR3 DNA sequence: TGTGCCATCAGCGAGAACGGACAGCTCTATGGCTACACCTTC.

The V and J genes are TRBV14 and TRBJ2-1; TRBD2 aligns across 13 bases. CDR3 length: 19 residues. Looked up from germline, CDR1 is SGHDN and CDR2 is FVKESK. V was pared by 0 bases and J by 12 bases, with 17 bases of the junction left unmatched. CDR3 loop: CASSQDPRTSGGGVQVQFF. The CDR3, as DNA: TGTGCCAGCAGCCAAGATCCCCGGACTAGCGGGGGCGGGGTACAAGTGCAGTTCTTC.

This rearrangement joins TRBV30 to TRBJ1-2, with 7 positions matching TRBD1. The CDR3 sequence is 12 residues long. From germline, CDR1 is GTSNPN and CDR2 SVGIG (reference sequence). The CDR3 DNA reads TGTGCATGGGTAACAGGGGTCCGGGGCTACACCTTC. Translation gives CAWVTGVRGYTF.

The rearrangement joins TRBV30 to TRBJ1-1; 10 bases are shared with TRBD1. Germline CDR1 is GTSNPN and CDR2 is SVGIG (reference sequence). V was clipped by 5 bases and J by 1 base; unmatched bases: 7. The CDR3 has 15 amino acids. The DNA of the CDR3 is TGTGCCTGGGACAGGGGGCTCCCGGGGAACACTGAAGCTTTCTTT. Translation: CAWDRGLPGNTEAFF.

The chain is built from TRBV12-5 and TRBJ1-1; TRBD1 matches at 12 bases. Germline loops: CDR1 LGHNT, CDR2 FRNRAP. Trimming took 1 base from V and 6 from J; bases not matched to a gene: 12. CDR3 length equals 18 residues. Written as DNA, the CDR3 is TGTGCTAGTGGTTTGGCCCTTCCCGGGACAGGGGGCAGGGCTGAAGCTTTCTTT. Amino acids: CASGLALPGTGGRAEAFF.

The chain is built from TRBV6-2 or TRBV6-3 and TRBJ1-2; the D gene is possibly TRBD1 (5 bases). V shed 4 bases and J shed 2 bases, with 11 bases lying between them. The CDR3 length is 14 residues. Germline assignment: CDR1 MNHEY and CDR2 SVGEGT. The CDR3 sequence is CASSSRVSNYGYTF. CDR3 bases: TGTGCCAGCAGTTCCAGGGTGTCCAACTATGGCTACACCTTC.

The rearrangement links TRBV24-1 to TRBJ2-5, with D possibly matching TRBD1 (5 bases). The CDR3 spans 14 residues. Looked up from germline, CDR1 is KGHDR and CDR2 is SFDVKD. V lost 4 bases and J 5 bases, leaving 13 bases between the germline ends. The CDR3 DNA reads TGTGCCACCAGTGACCCCGCAGGGTTGGAGACCCAGTACTTC. Protein sequence: CATSDPAGLETQYF.

Remarks on this clone: This sample also contains other DNA sequences that code for the same CDR3. The genes are TRBV19 and TRBJ1-1; D is unclear. The V end was cut by 3 bases, the J end by 2 bases, with 7 bases between. Looked up from germline, CDR1 is LNHDA and CDR2 is SQIVND (reference sequence). CDR3 length: 13 residues. CDR3 protein: CASSIGVNTEAFF. CDR3 bases: TGTGCCAGTAGTATCGGGGTAAACACTGAAGCTTTCTTT.

The V and J genes are TRBV18 and TRBJ1-2, with TRBD1 matching 12 bases. There are 15 residues in the CDR3. CDR1 and CDR2 from the germline V gene are KGHSH and LQKENI. V dropped 2 bases and J dropped 6; count of bases not matched to a gene: 4. CDR3 protein: CASSPGTGGADGYTF. The DNA of the CDR3 is TGTGCCAGCTCACCAGGGACAGGGGGCGCCGATGGCTACACCTTC.

This sequence joins TRBV28 and TRBJ2-3; 11 nucleotides match TRBD2. Germline V gives CDR1 MDHEN, CDR2 SYDVKM. V shed 5 bases, J shed 5 bases, and the junction held 12 bases outside the gene matches. The CDR3 loop spans 17 amino acids. In DNA form, the CDR3 reads TGTGCCAGCAGTGAGGATGGTAGCGGGGGGGAAGGAGATACGCAGTATTTT. Encoded protein: CASSEDGSGGEGDTQYF.